What follows is one TCR beta chain and its context. Its antigen is unidentified. This record belongs to a study of CXCR3-negative and CXCR3-positive naive CD8 T cells. Study observations and caveats: Whereas both naive subsets had comparably high diversity, memory CD8+ cells had much lower diversity.

In triplicate, each CD8+ T cell subset was sorted at under 350,000 cells per replicate. The CDR3 sequence is 13 residues long. Germline V gives CDR1 SGHNT, CDR2 YYREEE (reference sequence). With UMI labels, 5' RACE was used to prepare the TRB cDNA libraries. Following a re-call of the 5' RACE reads, TCRdb has one entry per CDR3 protein and lacks DNA. Recorded for this sample: about 41,000 distinct CDR3 sequences. Material: memory CD8+ T cells from blood. The clonotype originates from a human donor in good health. Some clones in this sample may be carry-over from other donors' samples. The chain couples TRBV5-4 to TRBJ2-5. This CDR3 reads CASSRADQETQYF.